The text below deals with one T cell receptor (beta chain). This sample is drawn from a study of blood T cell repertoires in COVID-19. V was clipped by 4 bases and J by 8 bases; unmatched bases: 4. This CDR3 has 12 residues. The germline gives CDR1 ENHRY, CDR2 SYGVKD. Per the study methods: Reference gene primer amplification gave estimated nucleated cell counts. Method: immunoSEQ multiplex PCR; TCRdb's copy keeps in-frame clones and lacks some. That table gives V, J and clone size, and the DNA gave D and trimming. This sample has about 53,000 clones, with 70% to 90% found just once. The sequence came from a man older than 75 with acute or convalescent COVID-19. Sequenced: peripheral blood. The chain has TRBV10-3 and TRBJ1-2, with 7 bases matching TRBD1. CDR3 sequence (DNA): TGTGCCATCAGTGCGACAGGGAACGGCTACACCTTC. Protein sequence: CAISATGNGYTF.